Listed below are T cell receptor beta chains from one sample, sequenced in a study of shared clonotypes between healthy human individuals. The assay was immunoSEQ multiplex PCR, and TCRdb's table has in-frame clones only and misses some. The table has 550,000 to 800,000 clones, 80% to 95% seen once. Sequencing used memory CD8+ T cells from PBMCs. Source of these receptors: a man between 18 and 29 years old in good health. Some clones in this sample may be carry-over from other donors' samples. The CDR3 runs from the conserved cysteine through the conserved F or W. The D gene is left open where the match is weak. The size entry is marked missing in some rows and otherwise reads once, few, many or a size class.

v_call	d_call	clone_size	j_call	cdr3_nt	cdr3_aa
TRBV18	-	-	TRBJ2-2	TGTGCCAGCTCACCCTTGGGAGGAACCGGGGAGCTGTTTTTT	CASSPLGGTGELFF
TRBV27	-	-	TRBJ2-3	TGTGCCAGCAGTTTACTGCGTGGCGGCTTAGACACAGATACGCAGTATTTT	CASSLLRGGLDTDTQYF
TRBV6-5	-	once	TRBJ2-7	TGTGCCAGCAGTACAATTGGGTACGAGCAGTACTTC	CASSTIGYEQYF
TRBV19	-	-	TRBJ2-1	TGTGCCAGTAGTATAGGGCCCGGGACCGAGCAGTTCTTC	CASSIGPGTEQFF
TRBV9	TRBD2	-	TRBJ2-7	TGTGCCAGCAGCCCCGGACTAGCGGGAGTCGACGAGCAGTACTTC	CASSPGLAGVDEQYF
TRBV7-2	TRBD1	once	TRBJ2-7	TGTGCCAGCAGCTTAGAAGGGACAGGGGCGGGGTACGAGCAGTACTTC	CASSLEGTGAGYEQYF
TRBV7-9	-	-	TRBJ2-7	TGTGCCAGCAGCTTCCCGGGGGCCTACGAGCAGTACTTC	CASSFPGAYEQYF
TRBV5-8	-	-	TRBJ2-1	TGTGCCAGCAGCTTTACGTATGAGCAGTTCTTC	CASSFTYEQFF
TRBV6-1	-	-	TRBJ2-7	TGTGCCAGCAGGGTACAGGGAGACGAGCAGTACTTC	CASRVQGDEQYF
TRBV28	-	-	TRBJ2-4	TGTGCCAGCAGTCCGACGGGAATTCTAGCCAAAAACATTCAGTACTTC	CASSPTGILAKNIQYF
TRBV19	TRBD1	-	TRBJ2-6	TGTGCCAGTAGTATTGAGGGGGCCTCTGGGGCCAACGTCCTGACTTTC	CASSIEGASGANVLTF
TRBV7-2	TRBD1	once	TRBJ1-2	TGTGCCAGCAGCTTGTCCGGGACAGGGAGGTCTGGTGGCTACACCTTC	CASSLSGTGRSGGYTF
TRBV29-1	-	-	TRBJ2-7	TGCAGCGTTGCACAGGCATTCCGCTCCTACGAGCAGTACTTC	CSVAQAFRSYEQYF
TRBV7-9	TRBD2	-	TRBJ2-2	TGTGCCAGCAGCCCCCGTGACCGACTAGCGGGAGACACCGGGGAGCTGTTTTTT	CASSPRDRLAGDTGELFF
TRBV14	-	-	TRBJ2-1	TGTGCCAGCAGTCCTTACGGGTTCTCGAATGAGCAGTTCTTC	CASSPYGFSNEQFF
TRBV9	TRBD2	-	TRBJ2-2	TGTGCCAGCAGCGTAGTGTTTAGCGGGAGTTCCGGGGAGCTGTTTTTT	CASSVVFSGSSGELFF
TRBV29-1	-	-	TRBJ1-1	TGCAGCGTTGAAACAGGGAACACTGAAGCTTTCTTT	CSVETGNTEAFF
TRBV28	TRBD2	-	TRBJ2-5	TGTGCCTCCCTACCGGGACTAGCGGGAGGGCGAGAGACCCAGTACTTC	CASLPGLAGGRETQYF
TRBV7-9	-	-	TRBJ1-4	TGTGCCAGCAGCTCCGAGGTGGGCCTTAATGAAAAACTGTTTTTT	CASSSEVGLNEKLFF
TRBV2	TRBD1	-	TRBJ1-4	TGTGCCAGCAGTGAGGGGACAGTTAATGAAAAACTGTTTTTT	CASSEGTVNEKLFF
TRBV5-4	-	-	TRBJ2-4	TGTGCCAGCAGCTTGAATTCCGGAGCCAAAAACATTCAGTACTTC	CASSLNSGAKNIQYF
TRBV28	TRBD2	-	TRBJ2-7	TGTGCCAGCAGTAACCTACTAGCGTATAGCGAGCAGTACTTC	CASSNLLAYSEQYF
TRBV14	-	-	TRBJ1-1	TGTGCCAGCAGCCGGGGGAGTTCTGAAGCTTTCTTT	CASSRGSSEAFF
TRBV9	-	-	TRBJ2-5	TGTGCCAGCAGCGACGGGGAGACCCAGTACTTC	CASSDGETQYF